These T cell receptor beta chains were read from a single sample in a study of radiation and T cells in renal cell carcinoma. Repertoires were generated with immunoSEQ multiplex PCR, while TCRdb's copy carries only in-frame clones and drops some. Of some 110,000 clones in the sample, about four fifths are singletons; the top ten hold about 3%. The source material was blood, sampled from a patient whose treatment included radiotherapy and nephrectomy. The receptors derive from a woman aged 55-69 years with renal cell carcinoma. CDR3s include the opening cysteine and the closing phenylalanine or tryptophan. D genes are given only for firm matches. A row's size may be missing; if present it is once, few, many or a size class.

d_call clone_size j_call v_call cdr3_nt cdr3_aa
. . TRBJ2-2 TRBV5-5 TGTGCCAGCAACTCGGCGGGGGCCCTCACCGGGGAGCTGTTTTTT CASNSAGALTGELFF
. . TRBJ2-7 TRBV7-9 TGTGCCAGCAGCTTAAAGGACTACGAGCAGTACTTC CASSLKDYEQYF
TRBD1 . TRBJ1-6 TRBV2 TGTGCCAGCAGTAACAATGGACAGGGCGTTAATTCACCCCTCCACTTT CASSNNGQGVNSPLHF
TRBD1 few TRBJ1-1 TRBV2 TGTGCCAGCAGGACTCGAGACAGGGTGAACACTGAAGCTTTCTTT CASRTRDRVNTEAFF
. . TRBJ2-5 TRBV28 TGTGCCAGCAGTTTTGTTTTGGTCCAAGAGACCCAGTACTTC CASSFVLVQETQYF
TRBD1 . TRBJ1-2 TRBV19 TGTGCCAGTAGTATTGGGACAGGGTACGCCTACACCTTC CASSIGTGYAYTF
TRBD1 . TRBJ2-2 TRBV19 TGTGCCAGTAGTATGGGACAGGGGGCGATGTACACCGGGGAGCTGTTTTTT CASSMGQGAMYTGELFF
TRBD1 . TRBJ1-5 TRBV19 TGTGCCAGTAGTCCCCGGACAGGGCTTAGCAATCAGCCCCAGCATTTT CASSPRTGLSNQPQHF
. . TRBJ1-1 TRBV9 TGTGCCAGCAGCCCCGGGGGGTCTTCAGCTGAAGCTTTCTTT CASSPGGSSAEAFF
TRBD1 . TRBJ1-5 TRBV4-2 TGTGCCAGCAGCCTAGACAGGGGCAATCAGCCCCAGCATTTT CASSLDRGNQPQHF
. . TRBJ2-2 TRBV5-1 TGCGCCAGCAGCTTGGAACTGGGGGTCGGGGAGCTGTTTTTT CASSLELGVGELFF
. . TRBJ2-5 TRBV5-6 TGTGCCAGCAGCTTGGCTGCAGGAAAGAGACCCCAGTACTTC CASSLAAGKRPQYF
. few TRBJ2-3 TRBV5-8 TGTGCCAGCAGCTACCGGGAGCTCACAGATACGCAGTATTTT CASSYRELTDTQYF
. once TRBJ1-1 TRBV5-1 TGCGCCAGCTCTCGCGACGGACAATCGAACACTGAAGCTTTCTTT CASSRDGQSNTEAFF
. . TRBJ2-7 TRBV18 TGTGCCAGCTCACCACCGACGCGACAGTCCTACGAGCAGTACTTC CASSPPTRQSYEQYF
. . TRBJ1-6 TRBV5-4 TGTGCCAGCAGCTACCGACCGGGCGGGGGACCACCCTATAATTCACCCCTCCACTTT CASSYRPGGGPPYNSPLHF
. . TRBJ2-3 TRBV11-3 TGTGCCAGCAGCTTAGGTCGCCAGGGAGGCACAGATACGCAGTATTTT CASSLGRQGGTDTQYF
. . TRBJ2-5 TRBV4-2 TGTGCCAGCAGCCAAGATTCGGGGGCCCAAGAGACCCAGTACTTC CASSQDSGAQETQYF
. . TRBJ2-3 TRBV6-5 TGTGCCAGCAGTTACAATAGTAGGGGTAGCACAGATACGCAGTATTTT CASSYNSRGSTDTQYF
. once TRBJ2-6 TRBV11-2 TGTGCCAGCACCTGGAGGGTAACTGGGGCCAACGTCCTGACTTTC CASTWRVTGANVLTF
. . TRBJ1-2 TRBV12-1 TGTGCCAGCAGCTACACCGGGGGCCGGGGGACTAACTATGGCTACACCTTC CASSYTGGRGTNYGYTF
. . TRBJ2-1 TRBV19 TGTGCCAGTAGTATTTTCGCGGCTACATACAATGAGCAGTTCTTC CASSIFAATYNEQFF
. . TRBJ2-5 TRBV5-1 TGCGCCAGCAGCGAGCCCGAAGACTGGGCCGGGGGTGAGACCCAGTACTTC CASSEPEDWAGGETQYF
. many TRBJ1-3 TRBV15 TGTGCCACCAGCCCTTCCATGTTCTCTGGAAACACCATATATTTT CATSPSMFSGNTIYF
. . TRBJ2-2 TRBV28 TGTGCCAGCAGCGGAGATTTACAGTTAGGGAGTGGGACCGGGGAGCTGTTTTTT CASSGDLQLGSGTGELFF
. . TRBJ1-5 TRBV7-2 TGTGCCAGCAGCTTAGACGCAGTGCTCAATCAGCCCCAGCATTTT CASSLDAVLNQPQHF
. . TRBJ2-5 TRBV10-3 TGTGCCATCAGTGCTGCACTTGGAACAGAGACCCAGTACTTC CAISAALGTETQYF
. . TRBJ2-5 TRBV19 TGTGCCAGTAGTGATTCAGGGATAGAGACCCAGTACTTC CASSDSGIETQYF
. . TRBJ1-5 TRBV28 TGTGCCAGCAGTTTGATGAACAATCAGCCCCAGCATTTT CASSLMNNQPQHF
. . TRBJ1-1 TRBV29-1 TGCAGCGTCCGGAGGGGCGCGGGAACTGAAGCTTTCTTT CSVRRGAGTEAFF
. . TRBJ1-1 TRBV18 TGTGCCAGCTCATCAACAGATAACACTGAAGCTTTCTTT CASSSTDNTEAFF
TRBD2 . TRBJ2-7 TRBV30 TGTGCCTGGGACGGGAGGGTCTCCTACGAGCAGTACTTC CAWDGRVSYEQYF
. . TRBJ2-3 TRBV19 TGTGCCAGTAGTATCCCGGGAAGCACAGATACGCAGTATTTT CASSIPGSTDTQYF
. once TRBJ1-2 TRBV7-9 TGTGCCAGCAGCCGTGACTATGGCTACACCTTC CASSRDYGYTF
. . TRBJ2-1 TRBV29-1 TGCAGCGTTGATATTGGCCACAATGAGCAGTTCTTC CSVDIGHNEQFF
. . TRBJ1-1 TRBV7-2 TGTGCCAGCAGCTTACTACCCGGTCTGGGGAACACTGAAGCTTTCTTT CASSLLPGLGNTEAFF
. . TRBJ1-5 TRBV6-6 TGTGCCAGCAGTACTTCAGGAGTTAGCAATCAGCCCCAGCATTTT CASSTSGVSNQPQHF
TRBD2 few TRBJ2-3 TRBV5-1 TGCGCCAGCAGCTTGGGGACAAGGGGCGGGGGAGATACGCAGTATTTT CASSLGTRGGGDTQYF
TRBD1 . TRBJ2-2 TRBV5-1 TGCGCCAGCAGCTTCACGGGACAGGGGGATACCGGGGAGCTGTTTTTT CASSFTGQGDTGELFF
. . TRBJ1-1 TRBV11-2 TGTGCCAGCAGCCCCGACAGGAGGGCTTCTGAAGCTTTCTTT CASSPDRRASEAFF
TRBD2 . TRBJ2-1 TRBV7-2 TGTGCCAGCAGCTTAACGACTAGCCGATACAATGAGCAGTTCTTC CASSLTTSRYNEQFF